This T cell receptor (beta chain) was found in a study of CD8 T cells in Susac syndrome. At the level of the study: Patients with Susac syndrome, at blood draw, were therapy-naive, on corticosteroids, or on intravenous immunoglobulin alone.

Study results and limitations: It was acknowledged in the study that the number of individuals who were included in its TCR sequencing and HLA analysis was relatively small.

Germline lookup yields CDR1 MNHNS and CDR2 SASEGT. There are 13 residues in the CDR3. Trimming shortened V by 7 bases and J by 0 bases, and 9 bases separated the two germline ends. It was with random hexamers that 0.5 to 1 ug RNA was reverse transcribed. A single record per CDR3 protein comes from TCRdb applying MiXCR to the immunoSEQ multiplex PCR reads. There are about 180,000 distinct CDR3 sequences in the sample; around 94% occur only once, and approximately 0.099% lies in the top ten. The count of this clonotype is one. Its antigen is unknown. The sample was CD4+ T cells from PBMCs. The V call is TRBV6-1, the J call TRBJ1-1; a weak D match, TRBD1 (5 bases). The clonotype originates from a human donor with Susac syndrome. DNA of the CDR3: TGTGCCAGCACGGGACCGATGAACACTGAAGCTTTCTTT. Amino acid sequence: CASTGPMNTEAFF.